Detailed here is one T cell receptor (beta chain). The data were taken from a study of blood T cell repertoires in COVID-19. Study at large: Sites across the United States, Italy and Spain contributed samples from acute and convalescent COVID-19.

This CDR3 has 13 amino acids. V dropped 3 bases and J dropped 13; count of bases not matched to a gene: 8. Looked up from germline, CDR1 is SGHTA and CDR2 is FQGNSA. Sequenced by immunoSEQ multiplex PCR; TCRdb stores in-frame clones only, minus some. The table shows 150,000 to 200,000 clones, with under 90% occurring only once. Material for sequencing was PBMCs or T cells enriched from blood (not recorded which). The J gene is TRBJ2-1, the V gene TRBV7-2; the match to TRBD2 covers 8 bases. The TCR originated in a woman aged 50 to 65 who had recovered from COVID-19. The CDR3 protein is CASSFGGRTEQFF. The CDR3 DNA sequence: TGTGCCAGCAGCTTTGGCGGGAGGACCGAACAGTTCTTC.